These 9 T cell receptor beta chains came from one sample sequenced in a study of blood T cell repertoires in COVID-19. The protocol was immunoSEQ multiplex PCR, while the TCRdb copy is restricted to in-frame clones and leaves out a portion. The sample contains around 23,000 clones, 86% of which appear only once. Material: peripheral blood. The receptors originated from a woman aged 80 or over with active or convalescent COVID-19.

In its sample, this clone was seen once. The chain has TRBV5-1 and TRBJ2-7; D may be TRBD1 (6 bases). The germline V gene has CDR1 SGHRS and CDR2 YFSETQ. Trimming removed 3 bases at V and 4 bases at J, with 14 bases between. This CDR3 has 14 residues. CDR3 amino acids: CASSWDTSRYEQYF. In nucleotides, the CDR3 is TGCGCCAGCAGCTGGGACACCTCCCGTTACGAGCAGTACTTC.

This clone was found once. V gene TRBV7-8 combines with J gene TRBJ1-3, with 9 nucleotides matching TRBD1. CDR3 length: 16 amino acids. Germline assignment: CDR1 SGHVS and CDR2 FQNEAQ. J was trimmed by 4 bases and V by 4 bases; bases with no gene match: 8. The CDR3 reads CASSSTTGGRGNTIYF. CDR3 nucleotides: TGTGCCAGCAGCTCAACCACAGGGGGCAGAGGAAACACCATATATTTT.

V is TRBV4-1 and J is TRBJ2-3, with a weak D call TRBD2 (6 bases). This CDR3 has 17 residues. V was clipped by 4 bases and J by 5 bases, with 22 bases between them. The germline V gene has CDR1 MGHRA and CDR2 YSYEKL. CDR3 region: CASSRIGAGKTGDTQYF. CDR3 DNA: TGCGCCAGCAGCCGCATTGGGGCGGGGAAAACGGGAGATACGCAGTATTTT.

This sequence joins TRBV19 and TRBJ2-3, with TRBD2 identical over 10 bases. CDR1 is LNHDA, CDR2 SQIVND, per germline (reference sequence). The CDR3 covers 16 residues. V lost 1 base and J lost 5; bases outside the gene matches: 6. CDR3 in amino acids: CASSIVTSGLRDTQYF. The CDR3 region has the DNA TGTGCCAGTAGTATAGTGACTAGCGGGCTGCGAGATACGCAGTATTTT.

The chain combines TRBV24-1 with TRBJ1-2, with D unresolved. Germline lookup yields CDR1 KGHDR and CDR2 SFDVKD. The CDR3 is 11 residues long. The ends were cut back, 0 bases at V and 10 bases at J, with 5 bases in the middle. The CDR3 reads CATSDLTYYTF. CDR3 bases: TGTGCCACCAGTGATTTGACCTACTACACCTTC.

CDR3 nucleotides: TGTGCCTCCGCGGACAGGGGTTCGAACACCGGGGAGCTGTTTTTT. It translates to CASADRGSNTGELFF. The chain recombines TRBV19 with TRBJ2-2, with 9 bases fitting TRBD1. The CDR3 has 15 amino acids. The V and J ends lost 11 bases and 0 bases, in that order; junction bases with no gene match: 7. Looked up from germline, CDR1 is LNHDA and CDR2 is SQIVND (reference sequence).

The chain couples TRBV5-4 to TRBJ1-3, with 7 bases lining up with TRBD1. This CDR3 region has 14 residues. V dropped 7 bases and J dropped 4; count of bases not matched to a gene: 8. CDR1 and CDR2 (germline): SGHNT, YYREEE (reference sequence). Written as DNA, the CDR3 is TGTGCCAGCGGAAAAGACAGGGCAGGAAACACCATATATTTT. As protein: CASGKDRAGNTIYF.

The genes are TRBV6-1 and TRBJ1-4, with D perhaps TRBD1 (5 bases). Trimming removed 3 bases at V and 0 bases at J, with 5 bases between. The length of the CDR3 is 14 residues. Germline V gives CDR1 MNHNS, CDR2 SASEGT. The DNA for the CDR3 is TGTGCCAGCAGTGACAGGGCAACTAATGAAAAACTGTTTTTT. It encodes CASSDRATNEKLFF.

This rearrangement joins TRBV27 to TRBJ2-1; TRBD1 matches at 7 bases. The J segment lost 7 bases and the V segment lost 5 bases, leaving 5 bases of the junction unmatched. This CDR3 contains 13 residues. Per the germline V gene, CDR1 is MNHEY and CDR2 is SMNVEV (reference sequence). The CDR3 bases are TGTGCCAGCAGTGGGTACAGGGGAAATGAGCAGTTCTTC. Its translation is CASSGYRGNEQFF.